One sample yielded the 23 T cell receptor beta chains listed below, sequenced in a study of cytotoxic CD8 clonotypes in ibrutinib-treated CLL. Generated by immunoSEQ multiplex PCR, the TCRdb table keeps only in-frame clones and is missing some. The data hold approximately 200,000 clones, with over 55% observed a single time. The sample was PBMCs, taken after 24 months of ibrutinib treatment. All receptors derive from a human donor with chronic lymphocytic leukemia.

The chain couples TRBV2 to TRBJ1-1, with D perhaps matching TRBD1 (6 bases). V lost 7 bases, J lost 5 bases, and 8 bases lay in between. CDR1 SNHLY and CDR2 FYNNEI come from the germline V gene. This CDR3 is 11 amino acids long. CDR3 in amino acids: CASTRGTEAFF. The CDR3 bases are TGTGCCAGCACTAGGGGGACTGAAGCTTTCTTT.

This clone was seen only a few times. The V gene is TRBV7-2, the J gene TRBJ1-5, with TRBD1 identical over 8 bases. The CDR3 extends over 18 amino acids. CDR1 and CDR2 from the germline V gene are SGHTA and FQGNSA. V shed 1 base, J shed 7 bases, and the junction held 15 bases outside the gene matches. The chain's CDR3 is CASSLEFYRTGFRQPQHF. The CDR3 nucleotides read TGTGCCAGCAGCTTAGAATTTTATCGGACAGGGTTTCGACAGCCCCAGCATTTT.

This chain links TRBV7-2 with TRBJ2-7; the D gene is possibly TRBD2 (5 bases). V was clipped by 0 bases and J by 1 base, with 10 bases between them. The CDR3 totals 15 residues. Germline CDR1 and CDR2: SGHTA and FQGNSA. Here the CDR3 reads CASSLAPGSSYEQYF. DNA for the CDR3: TGTGCCAGCAGCTTAGCCCCGGGGTCGTCCTACGAGCAGTACTTC.

The chain recombines TRBV11-2 with TRBJ2-7; TRBD1 is a possible D gene (5 bases). Germline CDR1 is SGHAT and CDR2 is FQNNGV. Trimming shortened V by 2 bases and J by 5 bases, and 10 bases separated the two germline ends. The CDR3 is made up of 13 amino acids. The CDR3, as DNA: TGTGCCAGCAGCTTACCAGGGTTCAACGAGCAGTACTTC. It specifies CASSLPGFNEQYF.

This clone was seen only a few times. The DNA of the CDR3 is TGTGCCAGCAGCTTGGGCCTAGTGGGGACCCAGTACTTC. Encoded protein: CASSLGLVGTQYF. The rearrangement uses TRBV5-4 and TRBJ2-5; D gene ambiguous. Deletions cut 0 bases from V and 7 bases from J, with 10 bases between. The CDR3 runs to 13 residues. CDR1 SGHNT and CDR2 YYREEE come from the germline V gene (reference sequence).

The chain recombines TRBV2 with TRBJ2-3; the D gene is possibly TRBD1 (5 bases). This CDR3 spans 14 amino acids. The germline gives CDR1 SNHLY, CDR2 FYNNEI. Trimming pared 8 bases from V and 2 bases from J, leaving 14 bases between. CDR3 amino acids: CASLLGRFTDTQYF. The CDR3 nucleotides are TGTGCCAGCCTCCTGGGGCGTTTCACAGATACGCAGTATTTT.

The chain employs TRBV9 and TRBJ1-1; 7 nucleotides agree with TRBD1. This CDR3 has 12 residues. Germline V lookup: CDR1 SGDLS, CDR2 YYNGEE. V trimming: 4 bases; J trimming: 7 bases; junction bases outside the gene matches: 4. For the CDR3, the DNA is TGTGCCAGCAGCCGGGACAGCCTTGAAGCTTTCTTT. It specifies CASSRDSLEAFF.

V is TRBV9 and J is TRBJ1-1, with D possibly being TRBD1 (6 bases). There are 13 residues in the CDR3. Trimming took off 5 bases at V and 4 bases at J, with 12 bases between the two ends. Germline V gene data show CDR1 as SGDLS and CDR2 as YYNGEE. The CDR3 region is CASRPGHSTEAFF. The CDR3 DNA reads TGTGCCAGCAGACCGGGACATAGCACTGAAGCTTTCTTT.

This sequence joins TRBV6-6 and TRBJ2-3; the D gene could be TRBD1 or TRBD2 (5 bases each). Trimming stripped 6 bases from V and 1 base from J, with 11 bases between. Germline lookup yields CDR1 MNHNY and CDR2 SVGAGI (reference sequence). This CDR3 spans 14 amino acids. The CDR3 DNA reads as TGTGCCAGCAGCCCGGGACGTCGCACAGATACGCAGTATTTT. Translating it yields CASSPGRRTDTQYF.

The rearrangement links TRBV9 to TRBJ1-2, with 7 positions matching TRBD1. The V gene's germline CDR1 is SGDLS and CDR2 YYNGEE. Trimming removed 4 bases from V and 7 bases from J; junction bases left unmatched: 4. The CDR3 is 12 amino acids. Here the CDR3 DNA reads TGTGCCAGCAGCTCGACAGGGTCTGGCTACACCTTC. This sequence encodes CASSSTGSGYTF.

This sequence joins TRBV6-5 and TRBJ2-1, with a weak D call TRBD2 (6 bases). The V and J ends lost 2 bases and 4 bases respectively, with 12 bases between them. Germline V lookup: CDR1 MNHEY, CDR2 SVGAGI. The CDR3 spans 15 residues. CDR3: CASSYNGDSYNEQFF. The CDR3 coding sequence is TGTGCCAGCAGTTACAACGGGGACTCTTACAATGAGCAGTTCTTC.

The J gene is TRBJ2-7, the V gene TRBV11-2, with 8 positions matching TRBD1. Trimming took 4 bases from V and 2 from J; bases not matched to a gene: 7. Germline V lookup: CDR1 SGHAT, CDR2 FQNNGV. The CDR3 runs 15 residues. The CDR3 region has the DNA TGTGCCAGCAGCTCCTCCCTGGGACAGGCCTACGAGCAGTACTTC. Protein: CASSSSLGQAYEQYF.

This rearrangement joins TRBV4-1 to TRBJ1-2; TRBD1 aligns across 10 bases. The CDR3 spans 19 residues. J was trimmed by 8 bases and V by 0 bases; bases with no gene match: 18. Germline lookup yields CDR1 MGHRA and CDR2 YSYEKL. The CDR3 protein is CASSQDPNTGTGAARGYTF. Written as DNA, the CDR3 is TGCGCCAGCAGCCAAGACCCAAACACCGGGACAGGGGCCGCGCGGGGCTACACCTTC.

In this sample, this clone turned up a few times. The chain has TRBV18 and TRBJ2-3; possibly TRBD1 for D (5 bases). V dropped 2 bases and J dropped 0 bases, with 9 bases sitting between them. Germline-derived CDR1 and CDR2 are KGHSH and LQKENI. The CDR3 consists of 15 residues. This chain's CDR3 is CASSPRQSSTDTQYF. The CDR3 nucleotides are TGTGCCAGCTCACCAAGACAGTCTAGCACAGATACGCAGTATTTT.

Written as DNA, the CDR3 is TGTGCCAGCAGTGAGTTGTACTCTGGAAACACCATATATTTT. Protein: CASSELYSGNTIYF. J is TRBJ1-3 and V is TRBV2, with unresolved D. Germline CDR1 SNHLY, CDR2 FYNNEI. Trimming left V 3 bases short and J 0 bases short, with 6 bases between. The CDR3 sequence is 14 residues long.

This clone was found a few times. CDR3: CAWAGHLPTGTEAFF. The CDR3 DNA sequence: TGTGCCTGGGCGGGACATTTGCCCACAGGCACTGAAGCTTTCTTT. V usage is TRBV30 and J usage is TRBJ1-1, with D tentatively TRBD1 (6 bases). CDR1 and CDR2 from the germline V gene are GTSNPN and SVGIG (reference sequence). This CDR3 has 15 residues. The ends were cut back, 5 bases at V and 4 bases at J, with 20 bases in the middle.

V is TRBV7-2 and J is TRBJ2-1; TRBD1 or TRBD2 may be the D gene (5 bases each). There are 15 residues in the CDR3. V was clipped by 5 bases and J by 6 bases, with 17 bases between them. CDR1 SGHTA and CDR2 FQGNSA come from the germline V gene. CDR3 DNA: TGTGCCAGCAGCCTGAGGGGCCCCTCCGGCAATGAGCAGTTCTTC. This translates into CASSLRGPSGNEQFF. Based on the CDR3 plus reference TRBV7-2 and TRBJ2-1, the full variable domain is GAGVSQSPSNKVTEKGKDVELRCDPISGHTALYWYRQSLGQGLEFLIYFQGNSAPDKSGLPSDRFSAERTGGSVSTLTIQRTQQEDSAVYLCASSLRGPSGNEQFFGPGTRLTVL.

This chain joins TRBV5-4 and TRBJ1-2; 7 bases match TRBD1. V shed 0 bases, J shed 8 bases, and the junction held 10 bases outside the gene matches. The CDR3 is made up of 15 amino acids. Germline V gene sequence: CDR1 SGHNT, CDR2 YYREEE (reference sequence). CDR3 DNA: TGTGCCAGCAGCTTGGTCAGGGGGGCCGCGTCGGGCTACACCTTC. Amino acids: CASSLVRGAASGYTF.

V gene TRBV7-9 combines with J gene TRBJ2-7; maybe TRBD2 (6 bases). Trimming left V 1 base short and J 2 bases short, with 12 bases between. The germline gives CDR1 SEHNR, CDR2 FQNEAQ (reference sequence). The CDR3 consists of 15 residues. The CDR3 nucleotides are TGTGCCAGCAGCTTAGACACCGGGAGCGCCTACGAGCAGTACTTC. It encodes CASSLDTGSAYEQYF.

The gene calls are TRBV2 and TRBJ1-2; TRBD1 might be the D (5 bases). The CDR3 loop spans 14 amino acids. V lost 6 bases and J 3 bases, leaving 14 bases between the germline ends. In germline, CDR1 is SNHLY, CDR2 FYNNEI. The CDR3: CASRGEGSYYGYTF. The CDR3 DNA reads TGTGCCAGCAGAGGGGAGGGGAGTTACTATGGCTACACCTTC.

The CDR3 sequence is CASSPGTGGAYEQYF. Written as DNA, the CDR3 is TGTGCCAGCAGCCCGGGGACAGGGGGCGCCTACGAGCAGTACTTC. The genes are TRBV9 and TRBJ2-7; 12 nucleotides align to TRBD1. The V gene's germline CDR1 is SGDLS and CDR2 YYNGEE. V shed 4 bases and J 2 bases; nucleotides not matched to a gene: 4. This CDR3 is built from 15 residues.

This chain connects TRBV27 to TRBJ2-3; D remains ambiguous. Per the germline V gene, CDR1 is MNHEY and CDR2 is SMNVEV (reference sequence). The V end lost 4 bases, the J end lost 3 bases, and 14 bases lay between the germline ends. The CDR3 loop spans 15 amino acids. The CDR3 protein is CASSSPVTGTDTQYF. The CDR3 nucleotides are TGTGCCAGCAGTTCGCCGGTGACCGGGACAGATACGCAGTATTTT.

The sample holds a few counts of this clone. The gene calls are TRBV9 and TRBJ1-2, with no clear D. The CDR3 runs 15 residues. V lost 0 bases and J lost 0, with 9 bases in between. The germline gives CDR1 SGDLS, CDR2 YYNGEE. As DNA, the CDR3 is TGTGCCAGCAGCGTAGGCGAACAACCTAACTATGGCTACACCTTC. It codes for CASSVGEQPNYGYTF.